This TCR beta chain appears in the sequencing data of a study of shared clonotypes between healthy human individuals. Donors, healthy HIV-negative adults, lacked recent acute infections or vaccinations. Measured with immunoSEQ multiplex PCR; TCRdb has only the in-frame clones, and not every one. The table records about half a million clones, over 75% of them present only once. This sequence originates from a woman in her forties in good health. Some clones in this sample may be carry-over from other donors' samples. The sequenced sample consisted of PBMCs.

The CDR3 sequence is CASSLGVVMNTEAFF. The CDR3, as DNA: TGCGCCAGCAGCTTGGGAGTAGTGATGAACACTGAAGCTTTCTTT. J is TRBJ1-1 and V is TRBV5-1; D is ambiguous. Germline V gene sequence: CDR1 SGHRS, CDR2 YFSETQ. CDR3 size: 15 residues. Trimming removed 0 bases at V and 0 bases at J, with 9 bases between.